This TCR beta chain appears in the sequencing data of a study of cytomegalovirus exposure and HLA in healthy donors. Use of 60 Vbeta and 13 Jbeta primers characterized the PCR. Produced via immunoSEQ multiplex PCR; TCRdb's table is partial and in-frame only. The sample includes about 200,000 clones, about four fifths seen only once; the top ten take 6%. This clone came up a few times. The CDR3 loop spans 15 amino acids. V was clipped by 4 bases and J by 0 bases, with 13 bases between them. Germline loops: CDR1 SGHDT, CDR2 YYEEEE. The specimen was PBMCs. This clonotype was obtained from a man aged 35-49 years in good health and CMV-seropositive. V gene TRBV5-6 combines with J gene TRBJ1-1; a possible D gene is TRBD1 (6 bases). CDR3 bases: TGTGCCAGCAGCCCATGGACAGATATGAACACTGAAGCTTTCTTT. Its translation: CASSPWTDMNTEAFF.